This T cell receptor beta chain was found in a study of blood T cell repertoires in COVID-19. Overall study context: In each case, the material was cDNA or gDNA derived from T cells, B-cell-depleted T cells, or PBMCs.

Profiling relied on immunoSEQ multiplex PCR, and the TCRdb table lists in-frame clones only, not all of them. The repertoire includes about 36,000 clones, around 81% of them detected once, and approximately 15% sits in the top ten. V was clipped by 5 bases and J by 7 bases, with 24 bases between them. This CDR3 spans 16 amino acids. Germline V gene lookup returns CDR1 SGHTA and CDR2 FQGNSA. Sequencing input: peripheral blood. The chain has TRBV7-2 and TRBJ2-7; D is possibly TRBD2 (7 bases). This sequence was found in a human donor in a cohort sampled during active COVID-19. CDR3 sequence reads: CASSANPSGGLREQYF. The CDR3 DNA sequence: TGTGCCAGCAGCGCAAACCCCTCCGGGGGGCTCAGGGAGCAGTACTTC.